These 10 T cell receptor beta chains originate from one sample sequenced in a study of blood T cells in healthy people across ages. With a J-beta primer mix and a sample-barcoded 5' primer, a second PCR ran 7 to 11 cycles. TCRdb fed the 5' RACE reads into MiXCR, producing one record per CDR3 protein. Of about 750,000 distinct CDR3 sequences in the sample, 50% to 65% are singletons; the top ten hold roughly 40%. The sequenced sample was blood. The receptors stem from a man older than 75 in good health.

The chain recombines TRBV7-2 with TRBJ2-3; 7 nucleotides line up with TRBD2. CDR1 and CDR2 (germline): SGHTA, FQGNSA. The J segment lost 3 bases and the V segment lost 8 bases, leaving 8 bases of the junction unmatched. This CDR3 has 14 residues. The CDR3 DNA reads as TGTGCCAGCGGATCCGGGAGGATAACAGATACGCAGTATTTT. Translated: CASGSGRITDTQYF.

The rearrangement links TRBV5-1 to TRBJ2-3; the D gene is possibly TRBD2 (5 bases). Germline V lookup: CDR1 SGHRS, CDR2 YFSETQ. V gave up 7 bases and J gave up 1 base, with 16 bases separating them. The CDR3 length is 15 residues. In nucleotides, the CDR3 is TGCGCCAGCGGACCCGAGGGCATACGCACAGATACGCAGTATTTT. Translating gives CASGPEGIRTDTQYF.

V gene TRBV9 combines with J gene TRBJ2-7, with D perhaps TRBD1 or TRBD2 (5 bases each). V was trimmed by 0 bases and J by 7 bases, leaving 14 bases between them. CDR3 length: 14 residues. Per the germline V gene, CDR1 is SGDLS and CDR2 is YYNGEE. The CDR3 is CASSVVGVGNEQYF. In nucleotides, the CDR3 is TGTGCCAGCAGCGTAGTGGGGGTAGGCAATGAGCAGTACTTC.

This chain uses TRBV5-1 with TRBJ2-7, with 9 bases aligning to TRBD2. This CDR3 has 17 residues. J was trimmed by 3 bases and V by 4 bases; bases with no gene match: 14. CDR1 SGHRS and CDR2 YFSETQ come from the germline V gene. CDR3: CASSLSLAGQRIYEQYF. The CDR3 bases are TGCGCCAGCAGCCTCAGCCTAGCGGGACAACGAATCTACGAGCAGTACTTC. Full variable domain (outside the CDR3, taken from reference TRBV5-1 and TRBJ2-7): KAGVTQTPRYLIKTRGQQVTLSCSPISGHRSVSWYQQTPGQGLQFLFEYFSETQRNKGNFPGRFSGRQFSNSRSEMNVSTLELGDSALYLCASSLSLAGQRIYEQYFGPGTRLTVT.

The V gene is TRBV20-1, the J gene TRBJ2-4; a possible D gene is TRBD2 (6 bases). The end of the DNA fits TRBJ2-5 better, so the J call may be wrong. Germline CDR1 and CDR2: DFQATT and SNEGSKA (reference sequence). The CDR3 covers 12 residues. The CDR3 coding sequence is TGCAGTGCTGGGCTAGCGTCGGAGACCCAGTACTTC. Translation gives CSAGLASETQYF.

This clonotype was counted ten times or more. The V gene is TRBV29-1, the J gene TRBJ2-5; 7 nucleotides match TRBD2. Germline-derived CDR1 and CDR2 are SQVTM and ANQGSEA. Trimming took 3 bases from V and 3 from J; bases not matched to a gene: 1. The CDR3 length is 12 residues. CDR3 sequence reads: CSVDRGEETQYF. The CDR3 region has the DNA TGCAGCGTTGACCGGGGGGAAGAGACCCAGTACTTC.

Here the CDR3 reads CASSQDWQGHEQYF. The DNA of the CDR3 is TGTGCCAGCAGCCAAGATTGGCAGGGTCACGAGCAGTACTTC. The chain carries TRBV3-1 and TRBJ2-5, with a tentative D call TRBD1 (5 bases). The J call could be wrong; TRBJ2-7 is a better fit for the DNA end. The CDR3 consists of 14 residues. Germline V lookup: CDR1 LGHDT, CDR2 YNNKEL (reference sequence).

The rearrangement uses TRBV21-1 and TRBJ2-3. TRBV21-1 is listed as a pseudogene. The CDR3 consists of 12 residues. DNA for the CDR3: TGTGCCAGCAGAATGTTAACAGATACGCAGTATTTT. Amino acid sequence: CASRMLTDTQYF.

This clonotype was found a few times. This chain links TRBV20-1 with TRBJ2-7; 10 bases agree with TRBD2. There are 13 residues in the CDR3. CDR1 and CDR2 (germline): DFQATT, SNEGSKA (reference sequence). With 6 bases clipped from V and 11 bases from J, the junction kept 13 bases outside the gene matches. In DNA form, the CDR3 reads TGCAGTGCCACGAAAGGGACTAGCGCGCTGGAGTACTTC. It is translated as CSATKGTSALEYF.

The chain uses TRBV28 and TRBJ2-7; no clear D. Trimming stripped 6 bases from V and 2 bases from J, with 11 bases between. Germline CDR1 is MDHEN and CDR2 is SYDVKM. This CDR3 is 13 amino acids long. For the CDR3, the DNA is TGTGCCAGCAGCCCCTCCATCGCCTACGAGCAGTACTTC. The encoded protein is CASSPSIAYEQYF.